This T cell receptor beta chain derives from a study of blood T cell repertoires in COVID-19. All enrollees were roughly 18 to 90 years old and from fewer than 30 US areas. Unmatched junction bases numbered 2, after V lost 0 bases and J lost 3 bases. Germline loops: CDR1 SGHDT, CDR2 YYEEEE. This CDR3 is 14 amino acids long. The data were produced by immunoSEQ multiplex PCR, yet TCRdb's version contains in-frame clones alone and is incomplete. The sample yields 120,000 to 150,000 clones, around 89% seen once. Specimen: PBMCs or T cells enriched from blood (not recorded which). This TCR was sampled from a woman aged 25 to 39 with acute COVID-19. The chain couples TRBV5-6 to TRBJ1-2; 7 bases agree with TRBD1. CDR3 in amino acids: CASSLGTGDYGYTF. CDR3 DNA sequence: TGTGCCAGCAGCTTGGGCACAGGGGACTATGGCTACACCTTC.